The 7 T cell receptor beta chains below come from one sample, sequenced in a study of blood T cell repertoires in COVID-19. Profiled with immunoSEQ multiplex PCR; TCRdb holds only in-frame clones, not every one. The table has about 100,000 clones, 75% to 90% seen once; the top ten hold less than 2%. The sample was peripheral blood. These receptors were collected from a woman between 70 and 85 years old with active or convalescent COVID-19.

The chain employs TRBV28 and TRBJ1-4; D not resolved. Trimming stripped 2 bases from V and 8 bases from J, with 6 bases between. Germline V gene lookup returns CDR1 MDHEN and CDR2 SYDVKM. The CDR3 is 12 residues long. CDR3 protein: CASSLGREKLFF. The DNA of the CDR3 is TGTGCCAGCAGTTTAGGGAGGGAAAAACTGTTTTTT.

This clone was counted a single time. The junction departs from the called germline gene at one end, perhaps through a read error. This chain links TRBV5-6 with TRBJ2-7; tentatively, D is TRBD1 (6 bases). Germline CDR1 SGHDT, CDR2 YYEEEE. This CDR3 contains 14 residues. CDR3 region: CASTLGQGPSEQYF. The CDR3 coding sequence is TGTGCCAGCACCTTGGGTCAGGGGCCCTCTGAGCAGTACTTC.

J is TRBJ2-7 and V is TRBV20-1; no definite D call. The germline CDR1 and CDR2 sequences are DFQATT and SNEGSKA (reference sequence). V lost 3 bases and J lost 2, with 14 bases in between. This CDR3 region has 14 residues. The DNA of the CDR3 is TGCAGTGCTAGTTTGAGGCCCGGCCCCTACGAGCAGTACTTC. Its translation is CSASLRPGPYEQYF.

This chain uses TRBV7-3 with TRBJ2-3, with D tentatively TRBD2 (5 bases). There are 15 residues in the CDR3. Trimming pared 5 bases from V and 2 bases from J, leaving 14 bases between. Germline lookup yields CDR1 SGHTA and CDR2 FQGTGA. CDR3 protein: CASSPSGRVTDTQYF. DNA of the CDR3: TGTGCCAGCAGCCCATCCGGGCGGGTCACAGATACGCAGTATTTT.

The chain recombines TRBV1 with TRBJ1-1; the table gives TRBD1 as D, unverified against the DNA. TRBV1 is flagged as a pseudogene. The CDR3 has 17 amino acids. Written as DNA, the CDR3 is TGCACCAGCAGCCATGCCGCCCTACAGGGGGACTATACTGAAGCTTTCTTT. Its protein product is CTSSHAALQGDYTEAFF.

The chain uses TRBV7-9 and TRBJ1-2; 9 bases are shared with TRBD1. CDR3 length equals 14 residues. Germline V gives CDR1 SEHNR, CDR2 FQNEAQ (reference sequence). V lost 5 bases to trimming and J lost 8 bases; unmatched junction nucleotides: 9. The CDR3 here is CASSPGVGTGGYTF. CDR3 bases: TGTGCCAGCAGCCCAGGGGTCGGGACAGGGGGCTACACCTTC.

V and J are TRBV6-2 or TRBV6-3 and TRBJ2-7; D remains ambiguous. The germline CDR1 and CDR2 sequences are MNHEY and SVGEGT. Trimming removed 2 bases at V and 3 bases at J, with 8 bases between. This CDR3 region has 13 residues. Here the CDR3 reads CASSYAAIYEQYF. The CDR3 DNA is TGTGCCAGCAGTTACGCCGCTATCTACGAGCAGTACTTC.